This entry is about one T cell receptor (beta chain). What it recognizes is unknown. Sequencing was performed with immunoSEQ multiplex PCR; in TCRdb, only in-frame clones are kept and a portion is missing. The sample carries 150,000 or so clones, nearly 95% recorded once. This sample was taken from a study of graft-versus-host responses after intestinal transplantation. Across the whole study: Every recipient underwent anti-thymocyte globulin induction, then tacrolimus and steroids for approximately 3 years. Study-wide results and caveats: Maximum circulating GvH clone levels tracked with early post-transplant HvG decreases.

This material consisted of unstimulated CD4+ T cells sorted from spleen or lymph node cells, taken before intestinal transplant. The clonotype comes from a human donor who received an intestinal transplant.

The CDR3 spells CASRREDSYNEQFF. CDR3 DNA sequence: TGCGCCAGCAGGCGGGAGGACTCCTACAATGAGCAGTTCTTC. The rearrangement joins TRBV5-1 to TRBJ2-1; TRBD2 agrees at 8 bases. With 5 bases clipped from V and 0 bases from J, the junction kept 1 base outside the gene matches. Looked up from germline, CDR1 is SGHRS and CDR2 is YFSETQ. The CDR3 totals 14 residues. Full variable domain (remainder filled in from reference TRBV5-1 and TRBJ2-1): KAGVTQTPRYLIKTRGQQVTLSCSPISGHRSVSWYQQTPGQGLQFLFEYFSETQRNKGNFPGRFSGRQFSNSRSEMNVSTLELGDSALYLCASRREDSYNEQFFGPGTRLTVL.